The table lists the clone carrying this TCR beta chain with a count of one. The record originates from a study of cytomegalovirus exposure and HLA in healthy donors. The donors were part of the validation cohort, which consisted of more than 90 subjects and was separate from the first cohort of several hundred subjects. Only in-frame clones appear in the TCRdb table, and some are missing; sequencing was by immunoSEQ multiplex PCR. The sample lists 150,000 or so clones; roughly 80% were seen once. V dropped 3 bases and J dropped 3 bases, with 11 bases sitting between them. Germline assignment: CDR1 KGHSH and CDR2 LQKENI. CDR3 length: 15 residues.

Source material: PBMCs. V is TRBV18 and J is TRBJ1-4, with D possibly being TRBD1 (5 bases). The TCR comes from a man under 40 in good health and CMV-seropositive. CDR3 protein: CASSPGGVPNEKLFF. The CDR3, as DNA: TGTGCCAGCTCACCCGGAGGGGTGCCTAATGAAAAACTGTTTTTT.